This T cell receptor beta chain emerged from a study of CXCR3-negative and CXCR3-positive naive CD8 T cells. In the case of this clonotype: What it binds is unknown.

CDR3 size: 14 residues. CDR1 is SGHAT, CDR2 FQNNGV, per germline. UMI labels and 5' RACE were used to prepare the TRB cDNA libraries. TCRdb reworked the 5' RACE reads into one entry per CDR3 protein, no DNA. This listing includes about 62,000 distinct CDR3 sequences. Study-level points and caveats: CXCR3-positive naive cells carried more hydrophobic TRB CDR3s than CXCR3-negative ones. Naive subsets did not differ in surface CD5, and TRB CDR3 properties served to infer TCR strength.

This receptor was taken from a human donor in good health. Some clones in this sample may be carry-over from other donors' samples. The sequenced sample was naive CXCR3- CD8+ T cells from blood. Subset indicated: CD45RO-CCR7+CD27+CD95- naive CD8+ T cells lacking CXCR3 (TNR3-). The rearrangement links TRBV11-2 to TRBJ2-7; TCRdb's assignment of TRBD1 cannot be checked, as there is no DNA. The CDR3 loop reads CASSADRGLDEQYF.